The table lists the clone carrying this TCR beta chain with a few counts. These data originate in a study of early T cells in non-severe SARS-CoV-2 infection. CDR3 length: 15 amino acids. CDR1 is SGHRS and CDR2 is YFSETQ in the germline V gene. V dropped 4 bases and J dropped 6 bases, with 17 bases sitting between them. TCRdb re-analysed the 5' RACE reads in MiXCR, keeping a single row per CDR3 protein. The sample comprises about 33,000 distinct CDR3 sequences, around 5% of which are singletons, and roughly an eighth rests with the top ten. The sequenced sample consisted of whole blood. The clonotype originates from an adult who was a healthcare worker with PCR-confirmed SARS-CoV-2 infection or an uninfected control (not recorded which). The J gene is TRBJ2-1, the V gene TRBV5-1, with D maybe TRBD2 (6 bases). The chain's CDR3 is CASSQGPGEFNEQFF. CDR3 DNA: TGCGCCAGCAGCCAAGGGCCGGGGGAATTCAATGAGCAGTTCTTC. The whole variable domain, remainder taken from reference TRBV5-1 and TRBJ2-1, is KAGVTQTPRYLIKTRGQQVTLSCSPISGHRSVSWYQQTPGQGLQFLFEYFSETQRNKGNFPGRFSGRQFSNSRSEMNVSTLELGDSALYLCASSQGPGEFNEQFFGPGTRLTVL.